The 22 T cell receptor beta chains below come from one sample, sequenced in a study of identical twins. TCRdb used MiXCR to reprocess the 5' RACE reads, holding one entry per CDR3 protein. The sample consists of over 200,000 distinct CDR3 sequences, roughly 9.4% of them appearing once. Sequenced sample: memory (CD45RO+) T cells sorted from blood. These receptors were taken from a woman under 30 in good health.

A few counts support this clonotype. This chain uses TRBV14 with TRBJ1-4; D gene unclear. Trimming took 3 bases from V and 7 from J, leaving 9 bases between them. There are 13 residues in the CDR3. Germline lookup yields CDR1 SGHDN and CDR2 FVKESK. CDR3 in DNA: TGTGCCAGCAGCCACGGGGTGATTGAAAAACTGTTTTTT. Encoded protein: CASSHGVIEKLFF.

This clonotype was observed a handful of times. The CDR3 coding sequence is TGTGCCAGCAGCTCCGGTACAGATACGCAGTATTTT. It translates to CASSSGTDTQYF. The V call is TRBV11-1, the J call TRBJ2-3; D gene unclear. CDR1 SGHAT and CDR2 FQDESV come from the germline V gene (reference sequence). This CDR3 is 12 amino acids long. The V gene lost 4 bases and the J gene lost 3 bases, with 5 bases spanning the gap.

This clonotype was picked up many times. This chain joins TRBV19 and TRBJ2-1, with no clear D. V was cut by 1 base and J by 5 bases, with 3 bases left in between. This CDR3 is 12 amino acids long. The germline V gene has CDR1 LNHDA and CDR2 SQIVND (reference sequence). This chain's CDR3 is CASSIGHNEQFF. The CDR3 coding sequence is TGTGCCAGTAGTATAGGTCACAATGAGCAGTTCTTC.

This clonotype was seen at least ten times. This chain connects TRBV6-1 to TRBJ1-3; D is ambiguous. The germline V and J ends were trimmed by 1 base and 0 bases, with 10 bases remaining between them. Germline CDR1 and CDR2: MNHNS and SASEGT. This CDR3 contains 16 residues. CDR3 nucleotide sequence: TGTGCCAGCAGTGAAGGACGACGGATCTCTGGAAACACCATATATTTT. This sequence encodes CASSEGRRISGNTIYF.

This clonotype was observed a handful of times. The chain combines TRBV6-5 with TRBJ1-1, with D possibly matching TRBD1 (5 bases). Germline V gene data show CDR1 as MNHEY and CDR2 as SVGAGI. This CDR3 region has 18 residues. Between the trimmed V and J ends, which lost 2 bases and 1 base, there was a span of 20 bases. The DNA for the CDR3 is TGTGCCAGCAGTTACACAGGAGGGGCGGCAGTTAAGAACACTGAAGCTTTCTTT. This gives the protein CASSYTGGAAVKNTEAFF.

There are many counts of this clonotype. The chain employs TRBV5-1 and TRBJ1-2, with TRBD1 matching 9 bases. The CDR3 is made up of 14 amino acids. Germline values: CDR1 SGHRS, CDR2 YFSETQ. V was clipped by 3 bases and J by 4 bases; unmatched bases: 4. CDR3 in amino acids: CASSSGQGPYGYTF. The CDR3 DNA reads as TGCGCCAGCAGCTCGGGACAGGGCCCCTATGGCTACACCTTC.

V gene TRBV3-1 combines with J gene TRBJ2-2, with TRBD1 matching over 10 bases. There are 15 residues in the CDR3. The V gene end was trimmed by 2 bases and the J gene end by 6 bases; junction bases not matched to a gene: 3. CDR1 and CDR2 (germline): LGHDT, YNNKEL (reference sequence). DNA for the CDR3: TGTGCCAGCAGCCAAAGTGACAGGGGGCCCGGGGAGCTGTTTTTT. This gives the protein CASSQSDRGPGELFF.

There are many counts of this clonotype. The chain recombines TRBV20-1 with TRBJ2-1, with a tentative D call TRBD2 (6 bases). There are 12 residues in the CDR3. Trimming cost V 4 bases and J 15 bases, with 19 bases left between them. Germline CDR1 DFQATT, CDR2 SNEGSKA (reference sequence). The CDR3 nucleotides read TGCAGTGCTAACACCCCGACTAGTGGGCTGTTCTTC. The encoded protein is CSANTPTSGLFF.

This chain joins TRBV6-1 and TRBJ1-5, with D tentatively TRBD1 (5 bases). CDR1 is MNHNS and CDR2 is SASEGT in the germline V gene. This CDR3 has 14 residues. V was trimmed by 7 bases and J by 6 bases, leaving 16 bases between them. CDR3 loop: CASTPGGGFQPQHF. In nucleotides, the CDR3 is TGTGCCAGCACCCCCGGGGGTGGGTTTCAGCCCCAGCATTTT.

This clonotype has more than one count but fewer than ten. The chain has TRBV10-3 and TRBJ1-6, with 9 bases matching TRBD1. V was clipped by 6 bases and J by 8 bases; unmatched bases: 11. The V gene's germline CDR1 is ENHRY and CDR2 SYGVKD. The CDR3 totals 16 residues. The CDR3 region has the DNA TGTGCCATCAGGGGGGACAGGGCTTTGGTGGATTCACCCCTCCACTTT. Amino acid sequence: CAIRGDRALVDSPLHF.

This chain joins TRBV19 and TRBJ2-5; TRBD1 aligns across 7 bases. The CDR3 extends over 13 amino acids. Germline CDR1 and CDR2: LNHDA and SQIVND (reference sequence). Unmatched junction bases numbered 9, after V lost 8 bases and J lost 6 bases. The CDR3 DNA reads as TGTGCCAGTGGGGAAGGGGGCAGTAAGACCCAGTACTTC. This translates into CASGEGGSKTQYF. The whole variable domain, remainder taken from reference TRBV19 and TRBJ2-5, is DGGITQSPKYLFRKEGQNVTLSCEQNLNHDAMYWYRQDPGQGLRLIYYSQIVNDFQKGDIAEGYSVSREKKESFPLTVTSAQKNPTAFYLCASGEGGSKTQYFGPGTRLLVL.

This clonotype was counted between two and nine times. The chain has TRBV5-6 and TRBJ1-1; D is perhaps TRBD1 (6 bases). Germline lookup yields CDR1 SGHDT and CDR2 YYEEEE. The CDR3 is 14 amino acids. Trimming removed 7 bases at V and 7 bases at J, with 20 bases between. CDR3 in amino acids: CASALGGTFFEAFF. The DNA of the CDR3 is TGTGCCAGCGCTCTCGGGGGCACCTTCTTTGAAGCTTTCTTT.

This clonotype showed up just a few times. The V call is TRBV6-1, the J call TRBJ2-7; unclear D gene. The CDR3 consists of 12 residues. Trimming took off 7 bases at V and 7 bases at J, with 14 bases between the two ends. Germline V gives CDR1 MNHNS, CDR2 SASEGT. CDR3 amino acids: CASTRTMREQYF. Here the CDR3 DNA reads TGTGCCAGCACTCGCACGATGAGGGAGCAGTACTTC.

This clonotype has just a few counts. The chain has TRBV12-3 or TRBV12-4 and TRBJ2-2, with 7 bases identical to TRBD2. After removal of 2 bases from V and 5 bases from J, the junction contained 5 bases not matched to a gene. CDR3 length: 15 residues. CDR3 nucleotide sequence: TGTGCCAGCAGTTTACGGGCGGGGGTTACCGGGGAGCTGTTTTTT. This translates into CASSLRAGVTGELFF.

This clonotype was seen more than once but under ten times. The J gene is TRBJ2-1, the V gene TRBV7-2, with D possibly matching TRBD2 (5 bases). Trimming cost V 8 bases and J 6 bases, with 20 bases left between them. Germline loops: CDR1 SGHTA, CDR2 FQGNSA. The CDR3 extends over 15 amino acids. The CDR3 loop reads CASRVRRTPGNEQFF. CDR3 DNA: TGTGCCAGCCGGGTACGTCGGACTCCGGGCAATGAGCAGTTCTTC. Full variable domain (remainder filled in from reference TRBV7-2 and TRBJ2-1): GAGVSQSPSNKVTEKGKDVELRCDPISGHTALYWYRQSLGQGLEFLIYFQGNSAPDKSGLPSDRFSAERTGGSVSTLTIQRTQQEDSAVYLCASRVRRTPGNEQFFGPGTRLTVL.

The chain has TRBV10-3 and TRBJ2-4, with TRBD2 as a possible D gene (6 bases). Germline CDR1 reads ENHRY; CDR2 reads SYGVKD. The CDR3 sequence is 12 residues long. Trimming took off 4 bases at V and 7 bases at J, with 8 bases between the two ends. The CDR3: CAISVEGNIQYF. In DNA form, the CDR3 reads TGTGCCATCAGTGTGGAGGGGAACATTCAGTACTTC.

The rearrangement uses TRBV2 and TRBJ1-5; D might be TRBD1 (5 bases). V was pared by 6 bases and J by 0 bases, with 15 bases between. Germline values: CDR1 SNHLY, CDR2 FYNNEI. The CDR3 is 16 residues long. The CDR3 sequence: CASSGTDRYSNQPQHF. Written as DNA, the CDR3 is TGTGCCAGCAGCGGGACGGACCGATATAGCAATCAGCCCCAGCATTTT.

This clonotype was observed a few times. CDR3 in amino acids: CASSSGHSGGAAETQYF. The CDR3 nucleotides read TGTGCCAGCAGCTCGGGTCACAGCGGGGGGGCCGCAGAGACCCAGTACTTC. The chain employs TRBV11-2 and TRBJ2-5; TRBD2 agrees at 10 bases. CDR3 size: 17 residues. V shed 4 bases, J shed 4 bases, and the junction held 12 bases outside the gene matches. Germline V gives CDR1 SGHAT, CDR2 FQNNGV. The full variable domain, its missing parts supplied by reference TRBV11-2 and TRBJ2-5, is EAGVAQSPRYKIIEKRQSVAFWCNPISGHATLYWYQQILGQGPKLLIQFQNNGVVDDSQLPKDRFSAERLKGVDSTLKIQPAKLEDSAVYLCASSSGHSGGAAETQYFGPGTRLLVL.

This clonotype appeared a few times. The rearrangement uses TRBV7-6 and TRBJ2-5; maybe TRBD1 (5 bases). Germline CDR1 is SGHVS and CDR2 is FNYEAQ. The CDR3 runs to 14 residues. The germline V and J ends were trimmed by 0 bases and 9 bases, with 14 bases remaining between them. CDR3 DNA sequence: TGTGCCAGCAGCTTAGCGGTTTCTGAAGGGGCCCAGTACTTC. Translated, it gives CASSLAVSEGAQYF. Based on the CDR3 plus reference TRBV7-6 and TRBJ2-5, the full variable domain is GAGVSQSPRYKVTKRGQDVALRCDPISGHVSLYWYRQALGQGPEFLTYFNYEAQQDKSGLPNDRFSAERPEGSISTLTIQRTEQRDSAMYRCASSLAVSEGAQYFGPGTRLLVL.

This chain links TRBV5-8 with TRBJ2-7; D is possibly TRBD1 (6 bases). Deletions cut 0 bases from V and 4 bases from J, with 11 bases between. Per the germline V gene, CDR1 is SGHTS and CDR2 is YDEGEE. The CDR3 is made up of 14 amino acids. CDR3 coding DNA: TGTGCCAGCAGCTTGGTGGGGGCGAATTACGAGCAGTACTTC. It encodes CASSLVGANYEQYF.

The chain links TRBV20-1 to TRBJ2-7, with D possibly being TRBD1 or TRBD2 (6 bases each). The CDR3 is made up of 15 amino acids. From germline, CDR1 is DFQATT and CDR2 SNEGSKA (reference sequence). Trimming took off 6 bases at V and 2 bases at J, with 20 bases between the two ends. CDR3 region: CSAQIGGSRAYEQYF. CDR3 coding DNA: TGCAGTGCCCAAATAGGGGGGTCACGAGCCTACGAGCAGTACTTC.

V and J are TRBV27 and TRBJ1-2, with 8 bases identical to TRBD1. Germline CDR1 is MNHEY and CDR2 is SMNVEV (reference sequence). V was pared by 2 bases and J by 8 bases, with 7 bases of the junction left unmatched. The CDR3 contains 14 residues. The CDR3 DNA reads as TGTGCCAGCAGTTTAAAAGACAGGGGAGTCGGCTACACCTTC. Its protein is CASSLKDRGVGYTF.